Listed below are T cell receptor beta chains from one sample, sequenced in a study of blood T cell repertoires in COVID-19. Sequencing was performed with immunoSEQ multiplex PCR; in TCRdb, only in-frame clones are kept and a portion is missing. The sample lists about 220,000 clones, about 80% occurring once. The sequencing input was peripheral blood. These receptors came from a woman aged 25 to 39 who had recovered from COVID-19. Both conserved end residues are part of each CDR3. A D gene is named only where the DNA matches it firmly. Clone size is stated in some rows and not others, as once, few, many or a class when expanded.

d_gene	v_gene	j_gene	abundance	len	CDR3nt	CDR3aa
NA	TRBV7-9	TRBJ2-3	NA	17	TGTGCCAGCAGCTTAGGTCCAGGCGAACTCGACACAGATACGCAGTATTTT	CASSLGPGELDTDTQYF
NA	TRBV24-1	TRBJ1-2	NA	12	TGTGCCACCAGTGATTCCCTCTATGGCTACACCTTC	CATSDSLYGYTF
NA	TRBV29-1	TRBJ2-2	once	14	TGCAGCGTTGCGCGGTCTTCTGTAACCGGGGAGCTGTTTTTT	CSVARSSVTGELFF
TRBD1	TRBV28	TRBJ2-7	few	15	TGTGCCAGCAGTTTAGCGACAGGGGGCTCCTACGAGCAGTACTTC	CASSLATGGSYEQYF
NA	TRBV19	TRBJ1-5	many	17	TGTGCCAACCCAACAAGGGGTACCGGAGGGAGCAATCAGCCCCAGCATTTT	CANPTRGTGGSNQPQHF
NA	TRBV7-3	TRBJ1-4	NA	13	TGTGCCAGCAGCCCCCAAATACGGGAAAAACTGTTTTTT	CASSPQIREKLFF
NA	TRBV28	TRBJ2-1	few	11	TGTGCCAGCAGTTTAAGTAGAGGGCAGTTCTTC	CASSLSRGQFF
TRBD2	TRBV30	TRBJ2-1	NA	13	TGTGCCGGGACGAGCGGGGGGGGCGGTGAGCAGTTCTTC	CAGTSGGGGEQFF
TRBD1	TRBV7-2	TRBJ2-5	NA	13	TGTGCCAGCACCACAGGGGCCCAAGAGACCCAGTACTTC	CASTTGAQETQYF
TRBD2	TRBV6-5	TRBJ2-7	NA	15	TGTGCCAGCAGCCTTTCGAGACTAGCGGCATCCGAGCAGTACTTC	CASSLSRLAASEQYF
TRBD1	TRBV6-4	TRBJ2-3	NA	13	TGTGCCAGCAGTTCAGGGGGCAGGGATACGCAGTATTTT	CASSSGGRDTQYF
TRBD1	TRBV6-5	TRBJ2-7	NA	15	TGTGCCAGCAGCCAACTCCGGGACAGCTCCTACGAGCAGTACTTC	CASSQLRDSSYEQYF
TRBD2	TRBV11-2	TRBJ2-5	NA	17	TGTGCCAGCAGCCCGGCACTAGCGGGAGCCGGTCAAGAGACCCAGTACTTC	CASSPALAGAGQETQYF
TRBD1	TRBV6-5	TRBJ2-3	few	14	TGTGCCAGCAGACACAGGGGTAGCACAGATACGCAGTATTTT	CASRHRGSTDTQYF
NA	TRBV11-2	TRBJ2-1	NA	15	TGTGCCAGCAGTCCACTTGTCCGGGGTGGGAATGAGCAGTTCTTC	CASSPLVRGGNEQFF
NA	TRBV3-1/TRBV3-2	TRBJ1-1	NA	12	TGTGCCAGCAATCAGGGTAACACTGAAGCTTTCTTT	CASNQGNTEAFF
NA	TRBV19	TRBJ2-7	NA	14	TGTGCCAGTAGTATAGATCTATGGGGGGACGAGCAGTACTTC	CASSIDLWGDEQYF
NA	TRBV6-1	TRBJ2-2	NA	16	TGTGCCAGCAGTGAACCGGGGAGTCCCAAACCCGGGGAGCTGTTTTTT	CASSEPGSPKPGELFF
NA	TRBV21-1	TRBJ2-7	NA	17	TGTGCCAGCAGCAAAGGGGATAGCGGGAGAAGGGCGTACGAGCAGTACTTC	CASSKGDSGRRAYEQYF
NA	TRBV6-5	TRBJ1-2	NA	13	TGTGCCAGCAGTACTAGACACGGCTATGGCTACACCTTC	CASSTRHGYGYTF